One sample yielded the 18 T cell receptor beta chains listed below, sequenced in a study of blood T cell repertoires in COVID-19. The method was immunoSEQ multiplex PCR; TCRdb's version includes in-frame clones alone and lacks a portion of them. The repertoire holds 200,000 to 250,000 clones, with around 80% as singletons. Sequencing was carried out using peripheral blood. The source of these receptors is a human donor in a cohort sampled during active COVID-19.

Of note for this clone: The sample carries other DNA sequences with the same CDR3. The rearrangement joins TRBV30 to TRBJ2-7; 9 bases align to TRBD1. Germline CDR1 and CDR2: GTSNPN and SVGIG (reference sequence). V lost 3 bases to trimming and J lost 7 bases; unmatched junction nucleotides: 1. The length of the CDR3 is 11 residues. The DNA of the CDR3 is TGTGCCTGGAGAGACAGGGGGGAGCAGTACTTC. Protein: CAWRDRGEQYF.

The chain employs TRBV5-1 and TRBJ1-2; D not resolved. The V end was cut by 0 bases, the J end by 2 bases, with 11 bases between. In germline, CDR1 is SGHRS, CDR2 YFSETQ. This CDR3 has 15 residues. In DNA, the CDR3 is TGCGCCAGCAGCTTGGGGCAGTTCGTAAACTATGGCTACACCTTC. It specifies CASSLGQFVNYGYTF.

The chain is built from TRBV19 and TRBJ2-1; 8 nucleotides line up with TRBD2. With 1 base clipped from V and 9 bases from J, the junction kept 5 bases outside the gene matches. The CDR3 sequence is 14 residues long. Germline loops: CDR1 LNHDA, CDR2 SQIVND (reference sequence). CDR3 region: CASSIAGGRGEQFF. CDR3 coding DNA: TGTGCCAGTAGTATAGCGGGAGGGCGCGGTGAGCAGTTCTTC.

This clone was seen only a few times. The chain has TRBV28 and TRBJ1-5; D unclear. The germline V gene has CDR1 MDHEN and CDR2 SYDVKM. The CDR3 consists of 12 residues. V lost 1 base to trimming and J lost 9 bases, with 7 bases between them. DNA of the CDR3: TGTGCCAGCAGTTTATTACGGGGGCCCCAGCATTTT. This gives the protein CASSLLRGPQHF.

This chain uses TRBV19 with TRBJ1-6, with a weak D call TRBD1 (5 bases). Deletions cut 7 bases from V and 10 bases from J, with 17 bases between. This CDR3 has 14 residues. CDR1 LNHDA and CDR2 SQIVND come from the germline V gene (reference sequence). CDR3: CASNLRVEESPLHF. For the CDR3, the DNA is TGTGCCAGTAACCTCAGGGTAGAAGAGTCACCCCTCCACTTT.

V and J are TRBV28 and TRBJ2-3; D is unclear. CDR1 and CDR2 (germline): MDHEN, SYDVKM. The CDR3 spans 13 residues. The V gene lost 4 bases and the J gene lost 4 bases, with 9 bases spanning the gap. The CDR3 here is CASSSTGPDTQYF. In nucleotides, the CDR3 is TGTGCCAGCAGTTCGACTGGTCCAGATACGCAGTATTTT.

The chain combines TRBV19 with TRBJ1-2, with D maybe TRBD1 (6 bases). Looked up from germline, CDR1 is LNHDA and CDR2 is SQIVND (reference sequence). This CDR3 comprises 13 residues. Between the trimmed V and J ends, which lost 5 bases and 2 bases, there was a span of 9 bases. The CDR3 coding sequence is TGTGCCAGTAGTCCTCAGGGGAACTATGGCTACACCTTC. Amino acid sequence: CASSPQGNYGYTF.

V usage is TRBV18 and J usage is TRBJ1-3; no clear D gene. Trimming removed 0 bases from V and 0 bases from J, with 6 bases in between. Germline values: CDR1 KGHSH, CDR2 LQKENI. CDR3 length equals 15 residues. The CDR3 spells CASSPPRTSGNTIYF. CDR3 DNA sequence: TGTGCCAGCTCACCACCGCGCACCTCTGGAAACACCATATATTTT.

The chain carries TRBV7-9 and TRBJ2-7, with TRBD2 matching 9 bases. The germline V gene encodes CDR1 SEHNR and CDR2 FQNEAQ (reference sequence). The CDR3 has 16 amino acids. The V segment lost 5 bases and the J segment 7 bases; nucleotides outside the gene matches: 15. The CDR3 DNA follows: TGTGCCAGCAGCCCCACCCCTTCTAGCGGGACCTTAGAGCAGTACTTC. Translation: CASSPTPSSGTLEQYF. Drawing the rest from reference TRBV7-9 and TRBJ2-7, the complete variable domain is DTGVSQNPRHKITKRGQNVTFRCDPISEHNRLYWYRQTLGQGPEFLTYFQNEAQLEKSRLLSDRFSAERPKGSFSTLEIQRTEQGDSAMYLCASSPTPSSGTLEQYFGPGTRLTVT.

The rearrangement joins TRBV9 to TRBJ2-3; 7 nucleotides agree with TRBD2. Germline values: CDR1 SGDLS, CDR2 YYNGEE. This CDR3 is 15 amino acids long. V dropped 1 base and J dropped 4; count of bases not matched to a gene: 6. CDR3 protein: CASSVSVRGADTQYF. CDR3 nucleotides: TGTGCCAGCAGCGTATCAGTCCGGGGGGCAGATACGCAGTATTTT.

The table lists this clone with a few counts. The chain couples TRBV28 to TRBJ2-6; a weak D match, TRBD1 (6 bases). Germline values: CDR1 MDHEN, CDR2 SYDVKM. The CDR3 is made up of 17 amino acids. The V end was cut by 5 bases, the J end by 4 bases, with 18 bases between. The DNA for the CDR3 is TGTGCCAGCAGTAATGGATACAGGGTTTCGGGGGCCAACGTCCTGACTTTC. Protein: CASSNGYRVSGANVLTF. The entire variable domain, with the rest obtained from reference TRBV28 and TRBJ2-6, is as follows: DVKVTQSSRYLVKRTGEKVFLECVQDMDHENMFWYRQDPGLGLRLIYFSYDVKMKEKGDIPEGYSVSREKKERFSLILESASTNQTSMYLCASSNGYRVSGANVLTFGAGSRLTVL.

The genes are TRBV5-1 and TRBJ1-1; D not certain. V was cut by 1 base and J by 6 bases, with 13 bases left in between. The V gene's germline CDR1 is SGHRS and CDR2 YFSETQ. This CDR3 is built from 14 residues. The chain's CDR3 is CASSLSASSAEAFF. DNA of the CDR3: TGCGCCAGCAGCTTGAGTGCTAGTTCAGCTGAAGCTTTCTTT.

In nucleotides, the CDR3 is TGTGCCAGCAGCATAGGGGGCGGTGGGGCCAACGTCCTGACTTTC. Amino acid sequence: CASSIGGGGANVLTF. This sequence joins TRBV7-3 and TRBJ2-6, with 7 positions matching TRBD1. The length of the CDR3 is 15 residues. CDR1 and CDR2 from the germline V gene are SGHTA and FQGTGA. Trimming took 5 bases from V and 3 from J; bases not matched to a gene: 4.

The genes are TRBV7-6 and TRBJ2-1, with a possible D match to TRBD2 (5 bases). CDR3 length: 15 residues. Germline CDR1 is SGHVS and CDR2 is FNYEAQ. V was pared by 8 bases and J by 5 bases, with 19 bases between. CDR3 residues: CASSRGLPPNNEQFF. In DNA, the CDR3 is TGTGCCAGCTCAAGAGGGCTCCCTCCCAACAATGAGCAGTTCTTC.

This rearrangement joins TRBV11-2 to TRBJ2-7, with 12 bases identical to TRBD2. Unmatched junction bases numbered 8, after V lost 1 base and J lost 4 bases. Looked up from germline, CDR1 is SGHAT and CDR2 is FQNNGV. This CDR3 spans 17 amino acids. The CDR3 is CASSLVASGRGGYEQYF. Here the CDR3 DNA reads TGTGCCAGCAGCTTAGTGGCTAGCGGGAGGGGGGGGTACGAGCAGTACTTC.

J is TRBJ1-2 and V is TRBV7-2; 8 nucleotides agree with TRBD1. The germline V gene encodes CDR1 SGHTA and CDR2 FQGNSA. This CDR3 comprises 15 residues. The V gene end was trimmed by 5 bases and the J gene end by 4 bases; junction bases not matched to a gene: 9. In nucleotides, the CDR3 is TGTGCCAGCAGCGGATCGACAGGGGTTGGCTATGGCTACACCTTC. Its translation is CASSGSTGVGYGYTF.

J is TRBJ1-1 and V is TRBV11-3; no clear D. The CDR3 consists of 12 residues. V lost 5 bases and J 6 bases, leaving 10 bases between the germline ends. Germline-derived CDR1 and CDR2 are SGHNT and YENEEA. The CDR3 DNA is TGTGCCAGCAGCGCGGGTGCAGCTGAAGCTTTCTTT. Residues: CASSAGAAEAFF.

The genes are TRBV24-1 and TRBJ2-1; D gene uncertain. CDR1 and CDR2 from the germline V gene are KGHDR and SFDVKD. The length of the CDR3 is 16 residues. The germline V and J ends were trimmed by 0 bases and 1 base, with 9 bases remaining between them. The CDR3 is CATSDLRPGSYNEQFF. The CDR3 DNA follows: TGTGCCACCAGTGATTTGCGGCCGGGTTCCTACAATGAGCAGTTCTTC.